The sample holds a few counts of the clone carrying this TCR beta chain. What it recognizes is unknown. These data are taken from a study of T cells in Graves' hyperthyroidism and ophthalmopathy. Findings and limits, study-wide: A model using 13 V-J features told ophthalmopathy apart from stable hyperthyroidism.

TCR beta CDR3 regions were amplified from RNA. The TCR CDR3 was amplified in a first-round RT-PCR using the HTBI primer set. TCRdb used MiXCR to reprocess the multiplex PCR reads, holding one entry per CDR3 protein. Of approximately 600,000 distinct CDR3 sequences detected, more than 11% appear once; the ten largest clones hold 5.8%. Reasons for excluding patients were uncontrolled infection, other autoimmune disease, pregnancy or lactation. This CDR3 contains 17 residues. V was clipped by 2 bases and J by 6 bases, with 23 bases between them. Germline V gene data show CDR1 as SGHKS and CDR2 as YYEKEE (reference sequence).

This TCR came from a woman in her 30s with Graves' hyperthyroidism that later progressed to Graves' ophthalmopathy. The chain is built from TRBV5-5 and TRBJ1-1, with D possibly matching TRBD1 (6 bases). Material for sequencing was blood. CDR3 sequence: CASSLFGGGLPPAEAFF. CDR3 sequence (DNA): TGTGCCAGCAGCTTATTCGGGGGCGGTCTCCCCCCCGCTGAAGCTTTCTTT.